The 6 T cell receptor beta chains presented below share a single source sample, sequenced in a study of beta chain features in type 1 diabetes. Whole-study findings and limits: Moderate but significant shortening of TCRB CDR3s was recorded in all four CD4+ subsets from Type 1 diabetes patients.

No cognate antigen is known for these TCRs. All of the isolated RNA was reverse transcribed, so expressed TCRB transcripts were sequenced. Generated by immunoSEQ multiplex PCR, the TCRdb table keeps only in-frame clones and is missing some. The sample has roughly 150,000 clones, around 7.9% seen once. Input material: central memory CD4+ T cells from blood. The source of these receptors is a man aged 18 to 30 with type 1 diabetes.

The V call is TRBV15, the J call TRBJ2-3, with 9 nucleotides matching TRBD2. Germline V gene sequence: CDR1 LNHNV, CDR2 YYDKDF (reference sequence). Trimming at V came to 3 bases and at J to 2 bases, leaving 6 bases not matched to a gene. This CDR3 contains 16 residues. The CDR3 region is CATSSFAGGPTDTQYF. The CDR3 nucleotides read TGTGCCACCAGCAGCTTCGCGGGAGGGCCCACAGATACGCAGTATTTT. The variable domain in full, with the rest retrieved from reference TRBV15 and TRBJ2-3, is DAMVIQNPRYQVTQFGKPVTLSCSQTLNHNVMYWYQQKSSQAPKLLFHYYDKDFNNEADTPDNFQSRRPNTSFCFLDIRSPGLGDTAMYLCATSSFAGGPTDTQYFGPGTRLTVL.

This clone has more than one count but fewer than ten. This chain uses TRBV29-1 with TRBJ2-2; weak D call: TRBD1 (7 bases). CDR3 length: 12 residues. Trimming took off 7 bases at V and 6 bases at J, with 12 bases between the two ends. The germline V gene encodes CDR1 SQVTM and CDR2 ANQGSEA. CDR3 bases: TGCAGCGGGACCAGGGGGGCCGGGGAGCTGTTTTTT. Residues: CSGTRGAGELFF.

This clone has a handful of counts. J is TRBJ2-2 and V is TRBV29-1, with 9 bases matching TRBD1. The CDR3 runs 14 residues. The V gene's germline CDR1 is SQVTM and CDR2 ANQGSEA. With 1 base clipped from V and 9 bases from J, the junction kept 6 bases outside the gene matches. CDR3 bases: TGCAGCGTTGAAGGAGACAGGGGGGGGCGGGAGCTGTTTTTT. Its protein product is CSVEGDRGGRELFF.

CDR3 amino acids: CASSGAGQHYGYTF. In DNA, the CDR3 is TGTGCCAGCAGCGGTGCGGGACAGCACTATGGCTACACCTTC. The chain combines TRBV5-4 with TRBJ1-2, with 7 bases aligning to TRBD1. Germline V gene sequence: CDR1 SGHNT, CDR2 YYREEE (reference sequence). There are 14 residues in the CDR3. V shed 4 bases, J shed 3 bases, and the junction held 6 bases outside the gene matches.

The chain recombines TRBV29-1 with TRBJ2-3; 11 bases align to TRBD1. CDR1 SQVTM and CDR2 ANQGSEA come from the germline V gene. V lost 3 bases and J lost 5; bases outside the gene matches: 1. This CDR3 contains 13 residues. CDR3 amino acids: CSVDGTGGDTQYF. The CDR3 nucleotides read TGCAGCGTTGATGGGACAGGGGGAGATACGCAGTATTTT.

A few counts support this clone. The gene calls are TRBV27 and TRBJ2-1, with 7 positions matching TRBD2. V shed 5 bases, J shed 4 bases, and the junction held 2 bases outside the gene matches. CDR1 and CDR2 from the germline V gene are MNHEY and SMNVEV (reference sequence). The CDR3 consists of 13 residues. Here the CDR3 DNA reads TGTGCCAGCAGTAGCGGGGTGTACAATGAGCAGTTCTTC. Its protein is CASSSGVYNEQFF.